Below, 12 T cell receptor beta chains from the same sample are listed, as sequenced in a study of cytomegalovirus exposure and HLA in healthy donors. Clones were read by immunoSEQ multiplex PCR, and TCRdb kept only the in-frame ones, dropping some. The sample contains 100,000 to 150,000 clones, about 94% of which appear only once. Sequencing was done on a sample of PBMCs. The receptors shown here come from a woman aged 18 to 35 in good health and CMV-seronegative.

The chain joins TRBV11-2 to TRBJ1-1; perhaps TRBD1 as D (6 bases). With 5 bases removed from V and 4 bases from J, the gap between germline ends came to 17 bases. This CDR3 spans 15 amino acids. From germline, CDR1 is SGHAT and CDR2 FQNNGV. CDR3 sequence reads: CASSPRGGTGTEAFF. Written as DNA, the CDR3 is TGTGCCAGCAGCCCGCGAGGGGGAACGGGCACTGAAGCTTTCTTT.

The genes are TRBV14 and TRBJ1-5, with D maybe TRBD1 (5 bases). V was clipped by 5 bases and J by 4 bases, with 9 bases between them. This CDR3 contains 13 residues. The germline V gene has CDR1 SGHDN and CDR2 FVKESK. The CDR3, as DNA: TGTGCCAGCAGCAAACAGGAAAATCAGCCCCAGCATTTT. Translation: CASSKQENQPQHF.

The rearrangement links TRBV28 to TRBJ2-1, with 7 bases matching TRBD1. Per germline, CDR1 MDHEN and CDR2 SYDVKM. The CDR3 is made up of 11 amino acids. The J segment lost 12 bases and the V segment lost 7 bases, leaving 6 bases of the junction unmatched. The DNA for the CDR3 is TGTGCCAGCACCGACAGGGCTGCGCAGTTCTTC. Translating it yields CASTDRAAQFF.

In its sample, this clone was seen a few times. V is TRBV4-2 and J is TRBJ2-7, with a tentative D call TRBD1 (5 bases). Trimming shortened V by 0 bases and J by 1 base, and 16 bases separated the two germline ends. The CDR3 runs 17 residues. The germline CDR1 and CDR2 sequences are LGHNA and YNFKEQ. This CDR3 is CASSQDTYDSASYEQYF. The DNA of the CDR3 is TGTGCCAGCAGCCAAGATACATACGACAGTGCTTCCTACGAGCAGTACTTC.

The CDR3 sequence: CASSWDNARVGNTIYF. The CDR3 DNA reads as TGTGCCAGCAGTTGGGACAACGCAAGAGTCGGAAACACCATATATTTT. The rearrangement links TRBV6-6 to TRBJ1-3; D is perhaps TRBD1 (6 bases). V lost 4 bases, J lost 4 bases, and 17 bases lay in between. The CDR3 spans 16 residues. Germline V gives CDR1 MNHNY, CDR2 SVGAGI (reference sequence).

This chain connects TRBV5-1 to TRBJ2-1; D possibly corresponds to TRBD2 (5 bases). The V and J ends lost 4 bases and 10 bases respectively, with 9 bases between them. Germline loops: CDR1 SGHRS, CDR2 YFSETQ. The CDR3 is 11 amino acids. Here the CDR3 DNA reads TGCGCCAGCAGCATTAGCGTCGAGCAGTTCTTC. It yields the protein CASSISVEQFF. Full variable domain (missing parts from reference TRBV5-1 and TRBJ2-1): KAGVTQTPRYLIKTRGQQVTLSCSPISGHRSVSWYQQTPGQGLQFLFEYFSETQRNKGNFPGRFSGRQFSNSRSEMNVSTLELGDSALYLCASSISVEQFFGPGTRLTVL.

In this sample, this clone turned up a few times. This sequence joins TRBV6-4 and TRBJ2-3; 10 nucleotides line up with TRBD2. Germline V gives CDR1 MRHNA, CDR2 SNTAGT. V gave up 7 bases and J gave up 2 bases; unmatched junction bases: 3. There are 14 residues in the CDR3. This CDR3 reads CASKRGGPTDTQYF. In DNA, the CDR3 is TGTGCCAGCAAGCGGGGGGGCCCCACAGATACGCAGTATTTT.

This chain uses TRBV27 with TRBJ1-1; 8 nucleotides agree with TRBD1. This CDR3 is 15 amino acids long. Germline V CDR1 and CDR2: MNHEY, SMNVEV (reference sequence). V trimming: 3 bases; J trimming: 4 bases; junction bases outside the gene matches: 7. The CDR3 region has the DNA TGTGCCAGCAGTTTGGATTCAGGGGGCGGCACTGAAGCTTTCTTT. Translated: CASSLDSGGGTEAFF.

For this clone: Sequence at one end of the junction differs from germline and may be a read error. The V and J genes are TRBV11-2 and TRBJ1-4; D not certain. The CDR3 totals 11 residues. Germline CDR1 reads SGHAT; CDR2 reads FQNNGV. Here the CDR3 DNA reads TGTGCCAGCAGCTTAGATGAGAAACTGTTTTTT. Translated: CASSLDEKLFF.

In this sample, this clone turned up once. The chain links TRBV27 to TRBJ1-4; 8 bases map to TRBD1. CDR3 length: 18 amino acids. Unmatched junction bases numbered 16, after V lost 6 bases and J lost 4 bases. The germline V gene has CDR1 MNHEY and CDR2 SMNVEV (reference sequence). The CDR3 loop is CASSQVRLQGVFNEKLFF. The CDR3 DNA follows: TGTGCCAGCAGCCAAGTTCGGCTACAGGGGGTTTTTAATGAAAAACTGTTTTTT.

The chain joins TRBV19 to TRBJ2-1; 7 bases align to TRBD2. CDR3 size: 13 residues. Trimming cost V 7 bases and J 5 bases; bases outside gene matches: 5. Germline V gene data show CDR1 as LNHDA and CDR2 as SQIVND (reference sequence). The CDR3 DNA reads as TGTGCCAGTAACCTAGCGGAGAACAATGAGCAGTTCTTC. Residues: CASNLAENNEQFF.

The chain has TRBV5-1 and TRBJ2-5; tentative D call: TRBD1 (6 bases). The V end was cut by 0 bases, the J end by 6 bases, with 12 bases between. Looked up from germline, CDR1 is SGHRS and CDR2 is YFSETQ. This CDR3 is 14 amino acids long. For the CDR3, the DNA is TGCGCCAGCAGCTTGGGGAGACAGGAACAGACCCAGTACTTC. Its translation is CASSLGRQEQTQYF.